The present entry profiles one T cell receptor beta chain with its context. TCR beta CDR3 regions were amplified from RNA. When the TCR CDR3 underwent first-round RT-PCR, the HTBI primer set was used. TCRdb reprocessed the multiplex PCR reads via MiXCR and lists one record per CDR3 protein. The sample carries hundreds of thousands of distinct CDR3 sequences, around 21% recorded once. These data belong to a study of T cells in Graves' hyperthyroidism and ophthalmopathy. CDR3 length: 14 residues. Germline CDR1 MDHEN, CDR2 SYDVKM. The V end lost 2 bases, the J end lost 5 bases, and 9 bases lay between the germline ends. With duration under 3 months, ophthalmopathy was active: Clinical Activity Score at least 3, NOSPECS at least 4. Pregnant or lactating patients were excluded, as were those with uncontrolled infection or other autoimmune disease. Each diagnosis was grounded in clinical symptoms, serum thyroxine and TRAb, thyroid ultrasound, and orbital computed tomography.

This chain connects TRBV28 to TRBJ1-4; D gene ambiguous. Sample: blood. This TCR was recovered from a man younger than 45 with Graves' ophthalmopathy. The CDR3 protein is CASSLGHLNEKLFF. Written as DNA, the CDR3 is TGTGCCAGCAGTTTAGGCCATTTGAATGAAAAACTGTTTTTT.